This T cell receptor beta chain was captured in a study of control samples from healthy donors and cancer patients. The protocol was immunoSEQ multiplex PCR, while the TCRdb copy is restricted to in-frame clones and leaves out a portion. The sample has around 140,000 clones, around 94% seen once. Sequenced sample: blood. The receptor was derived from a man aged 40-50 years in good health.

CDR3 in amino acids: CASSPPTGGNGYTF. CDR3 nucleotides: TGTGCCAGCTCACCACCGACCGGGGGTAATGGCTACACCTTC. The chain uses TRBV18 and TRBJ1-2, with D tentatively TRBD1 (5 bases). This CDR3 has 14 amino acids. Trimming stripped 0 bases from V and 6 bases from J, with 11 bases between. CDR1 is KGHSH, CDR2 LQKENI, per germline.